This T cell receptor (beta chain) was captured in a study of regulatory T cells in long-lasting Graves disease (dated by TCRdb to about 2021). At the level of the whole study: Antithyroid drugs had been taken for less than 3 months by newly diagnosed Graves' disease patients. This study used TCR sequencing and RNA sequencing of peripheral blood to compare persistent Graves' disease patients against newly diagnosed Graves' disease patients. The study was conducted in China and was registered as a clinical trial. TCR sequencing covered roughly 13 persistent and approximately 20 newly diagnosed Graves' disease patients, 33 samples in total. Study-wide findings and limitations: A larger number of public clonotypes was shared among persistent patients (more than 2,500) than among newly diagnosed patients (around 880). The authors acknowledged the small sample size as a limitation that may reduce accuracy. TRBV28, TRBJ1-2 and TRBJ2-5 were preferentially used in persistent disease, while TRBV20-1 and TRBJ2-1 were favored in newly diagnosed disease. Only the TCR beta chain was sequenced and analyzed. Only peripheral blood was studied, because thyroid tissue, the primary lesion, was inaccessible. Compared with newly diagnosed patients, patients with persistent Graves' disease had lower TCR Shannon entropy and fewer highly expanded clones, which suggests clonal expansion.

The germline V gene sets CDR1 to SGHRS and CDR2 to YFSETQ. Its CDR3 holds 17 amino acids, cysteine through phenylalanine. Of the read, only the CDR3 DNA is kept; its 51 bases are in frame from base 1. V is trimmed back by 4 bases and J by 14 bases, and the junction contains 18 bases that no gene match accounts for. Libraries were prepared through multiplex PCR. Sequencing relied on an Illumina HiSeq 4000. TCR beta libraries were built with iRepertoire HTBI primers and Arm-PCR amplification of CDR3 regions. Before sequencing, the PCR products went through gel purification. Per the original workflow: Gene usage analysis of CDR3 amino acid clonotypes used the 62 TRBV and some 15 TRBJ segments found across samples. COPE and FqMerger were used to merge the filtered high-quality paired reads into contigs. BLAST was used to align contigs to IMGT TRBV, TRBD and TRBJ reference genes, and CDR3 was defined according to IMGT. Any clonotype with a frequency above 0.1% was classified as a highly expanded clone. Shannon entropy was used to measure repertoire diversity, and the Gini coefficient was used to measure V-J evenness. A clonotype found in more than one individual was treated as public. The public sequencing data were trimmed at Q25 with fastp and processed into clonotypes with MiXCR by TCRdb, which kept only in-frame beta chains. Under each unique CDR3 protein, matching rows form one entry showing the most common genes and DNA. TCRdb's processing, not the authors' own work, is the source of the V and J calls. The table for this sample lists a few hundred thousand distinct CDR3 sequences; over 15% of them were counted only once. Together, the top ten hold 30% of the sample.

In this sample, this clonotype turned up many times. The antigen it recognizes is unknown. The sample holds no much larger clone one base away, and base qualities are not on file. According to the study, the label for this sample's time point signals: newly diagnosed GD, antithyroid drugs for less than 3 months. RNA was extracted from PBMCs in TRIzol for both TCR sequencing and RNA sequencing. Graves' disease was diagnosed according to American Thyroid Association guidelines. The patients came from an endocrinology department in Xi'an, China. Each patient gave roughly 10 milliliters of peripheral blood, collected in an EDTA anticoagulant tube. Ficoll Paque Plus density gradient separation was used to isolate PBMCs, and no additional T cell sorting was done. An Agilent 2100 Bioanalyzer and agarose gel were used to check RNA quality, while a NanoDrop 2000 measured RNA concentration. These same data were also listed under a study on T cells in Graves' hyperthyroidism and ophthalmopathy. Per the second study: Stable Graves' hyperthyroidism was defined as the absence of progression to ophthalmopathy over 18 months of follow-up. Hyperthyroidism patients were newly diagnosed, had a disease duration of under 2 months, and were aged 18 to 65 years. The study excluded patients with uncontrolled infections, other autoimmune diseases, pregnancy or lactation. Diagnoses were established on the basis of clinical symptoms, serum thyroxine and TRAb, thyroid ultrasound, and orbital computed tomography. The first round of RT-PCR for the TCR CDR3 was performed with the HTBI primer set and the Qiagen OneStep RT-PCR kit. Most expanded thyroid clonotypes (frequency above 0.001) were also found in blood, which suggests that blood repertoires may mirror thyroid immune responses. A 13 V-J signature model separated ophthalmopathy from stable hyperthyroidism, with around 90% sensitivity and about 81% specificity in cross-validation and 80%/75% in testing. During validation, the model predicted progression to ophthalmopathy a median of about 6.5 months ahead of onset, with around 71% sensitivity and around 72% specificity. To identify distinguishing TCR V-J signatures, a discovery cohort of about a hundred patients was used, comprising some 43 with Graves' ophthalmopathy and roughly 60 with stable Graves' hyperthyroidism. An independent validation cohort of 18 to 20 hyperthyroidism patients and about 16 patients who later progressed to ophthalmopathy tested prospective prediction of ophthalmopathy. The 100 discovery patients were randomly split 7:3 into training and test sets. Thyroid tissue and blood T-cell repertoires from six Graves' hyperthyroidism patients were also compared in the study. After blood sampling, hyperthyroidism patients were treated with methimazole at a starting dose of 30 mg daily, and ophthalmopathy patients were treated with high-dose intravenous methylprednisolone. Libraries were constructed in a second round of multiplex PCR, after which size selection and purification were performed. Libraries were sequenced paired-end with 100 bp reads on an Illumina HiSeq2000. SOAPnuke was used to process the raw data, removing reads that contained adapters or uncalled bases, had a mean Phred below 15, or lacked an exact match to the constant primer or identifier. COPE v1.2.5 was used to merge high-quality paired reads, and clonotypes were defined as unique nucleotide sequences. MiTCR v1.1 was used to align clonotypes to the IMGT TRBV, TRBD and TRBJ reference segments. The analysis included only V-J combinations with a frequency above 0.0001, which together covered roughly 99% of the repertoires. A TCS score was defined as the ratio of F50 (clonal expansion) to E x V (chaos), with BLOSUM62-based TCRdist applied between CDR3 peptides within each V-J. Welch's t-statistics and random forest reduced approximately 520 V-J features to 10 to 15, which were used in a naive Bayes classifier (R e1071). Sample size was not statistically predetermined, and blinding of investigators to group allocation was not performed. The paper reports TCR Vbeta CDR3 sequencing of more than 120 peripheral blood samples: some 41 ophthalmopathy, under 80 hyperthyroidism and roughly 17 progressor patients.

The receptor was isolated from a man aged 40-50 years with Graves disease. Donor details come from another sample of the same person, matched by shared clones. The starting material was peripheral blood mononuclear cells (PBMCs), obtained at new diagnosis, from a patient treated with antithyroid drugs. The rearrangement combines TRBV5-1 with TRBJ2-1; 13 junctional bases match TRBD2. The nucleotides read TGCGCCAGCAGCGGCAGGGGGCGACTAGCGGGGGGAATTGGCGAGTTCTTC. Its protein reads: CASSGRGRLAGGIGEFF.